What follows describes a single TCR beta chain. This specimen comes from a study of blood T cell repertoires in COVID-19. Across the whole study: Sample material is recorded as cDNA or gDNA derived from T cells, B-cell-depleted T cells, or PBMCs.

The CDR3 covers 16 residues. Unmatched junction bases numbered 8, after V lost 2 bases and J lost 3 bases. Germline V gene data show CDR1 as SGHDN and CDR2 as FVKESK. Using immunoSEQ multiplex PCR, the repertoire was profiled, and TCRdb retains in-frame clones only, with some absent. The table shows 350,000 to 400,000 clones, with around 89% occurring only once. The sequenced material came from PBMCs or T cells enriched from blood (not recorded which). The rearrangement links TRBV14 to TRBJ2-3, with 7 bases lining up with TRBD2. The receptor was derived from a young woman with acute COVID-19. CDR3 amino acids: CASSQRRGGRTDTQYF. CDR3 nucleotide sequence: TGTGCCAGCAGCCAACGTCGCGGGGGACGAACAGATACGCAGTATTTT.